A single sample gave rise to the 11 T cell receptor beta chains below, sequenced in a study of CD8+ T cells in alopecia areata. Extraction and reverse transcription of RNA yielded cDNA as the sequencing template. This table comes from immunoSEQ multiplex PCR, and its TCRdb copy is limited to in-frame clones, with some not included. This sample carries 150,000 to 200,000 clones, about 67% of them seen once, and the ten largest clones take about 10%. The sequences come from CD8+ T cells sorted from blood, collected at week 0. All receptors come from a human donor with alopecia areata.

This chain joins TRBV5-1 and TRBJ1-2; unclear D gene. From germline, CDR1 is SGHRS and CDR2 YFSETQ. This CDR3 contains 17 residues. V was cut by 0 bases and J by 1 base, with 16 bases left in between. The CDR3 DNA reads TGCGCCAGCAGCTTGGCCGTCGAGTCGAAGATTAACTATGGCTACACCTTC. Amino acid sequence: CASSLAVESKINYGYTF.

The chain recombines TRBV5-3 with TRBJ2-1, with D hard to call. TRBV5-3 is sorted into the ORF group, with uncertain function. V was shortened by 2 bases and J by 6 bases, with 12 bases between the two germline ends. The CDR3 sequence is 14 residues long. The chain's CDR3 is CARSLSGDGNEQFF. CDR3 bases: TGTGCCAGAAGCTTATCCGGAGACGGCAATGAGCAGTTCTTC.

Remarks on this clone: An end of the junction does not agree with germline; a read error may underlie this. The chain links TRBV13 to TRBJ1-2, with D perhaps matching TRBD1 (6 bases). Germline V gene data show CDR1 as PRHDT and CDR2 as FYEKMQ (reference sequence). This CDR3 is built from 11 residues. CDR3 amino acids: CASSLQGPVSF. The CDR3 nucleotides are TGTGCCAGCAGCTTACAGGGGCCCGTCTCCTTC.

V and J are TRBV4-1 and TRBJ2-1; TRBD2 matches 8 bases. With V trimmed by 1 base and J by 6 bases, 5 bases remained unmatched. The CDR3 consists of 15 residues. The germline V gene encodes CDR1 MGHRA and CDR2 YSYEKL. The CDR3 DNA follows: TGCGCCAGCAGCCAAGCGGGGGGGCGCCTCAATGAGCAGTTCTTC. Translating gives CASSQAGGRLNEQFF.

This clone occurred many times. Its ends do not fully match the called genes, so a read error is possible. The chain is built from TRBV23-1 and TRBJ2-2, with D tentatively TRBD1 (6 bases). TRBV23-1 is noted as an ORF with a role that remains uncertain. The CDR3 loop spans 12 amino acids. DNA of the CDR3: TGTCTCTTGGACAGTAACTTCGGGGAGCTGTTTTTT. Residues: CLLDSNFGELFF.

This chain connects TRBV9 to TRBJ1-1; D gene ambiguous. The germline V and J ends were trimmed by 3 bases and 0 bases, with 6 bases remaining between them. The CDR3 loop spans 13 amino acids. CDR1 is SGDLS and CDR2 is YYNGEE in the germline V gene. The CDR3 is CASSAGLNTEAFF. DNA of the CDR3: TGTGCCAGCAGCGCGGGGTTGAACACTGAAGCTTTCTTT.

The rearrangement links TRBV6-5 to TRBJ1-5, with 8 bases aligning to TRBD1. This CDR3 comprises 13 residues. Per the germline V gene, CDR1 is MNHEY and CDR2 is SVGAGI. The DNA for the CDR3 is TGTGGGACCGGGACAGGTAGCAATCAGCCCCAGCATTTT. Its translation: CGTGTGSNQPQHF.

The genes are TRBV13 and TRBJ1-1; tentative D call: TRBD1 (5 bases). Germline loops: CDR1 PRHDT, CDR2 FYEKMQ (reference sequence). V shed 5 bases and J shed 1 base, with 8 bases lying between them. The CDR3 runs 13 residues. The CDR3 here is CASSGRENTEAFF. CDR3 bases: TGTGCCAGCAGCGGCAGGGAGAACACTGAAGCTTTCTTT.

This clone has just a few counts. This chain links TRBV15 with TRBJ2-3; 9 positions agree with TRBD1. CDR1 and CDR2 from the germline V gene are LNHNV and YYDKDF (reference sequence). The CDR3 is 15 amino acids. J lost 2 bases, V lost 11 bases, and 11 bases had no gene match. The chain's CDR3 is CAASAGDRDTDTQYF. CDR3 coding DNA: TGTGCCGCGAGTGCCGGGGACAGGGACACAGATACGCAGTATTTT.

The chain is built from TRBV2 and TRBJ2-2; D is ambiguous. Germline V lookup: CDR1 SNHLY, CDR2 FYNNEI. The CDR3 runs to 12 residues. V lost 6 bases and J lost 3, with 5 bases in between. CDR3 in DNA: TGTGCCAGCAGCGCCGACACCGGGGAGCTGTTTTTT. Protein: CASSADTGELFF. Together with reference TRBV2 and TRBJ2-2, the CDR3 gives the full variable domain: EPEVTQTPSHQVTQMGQEVILRCVPISNHLYFYWYRQILGQKVEFLVSFYNNEISEKSEIFDDQFSVERPDGSNFTLKIRSTKLEDSAMYFCASSADTGELFFGEGSRLTVL.

This clone has at least ten counts. V usage is TRBV10-3 and J usage is TRBJ2-2; TRBD1 aligns across 7 bases. V shed 8 bases and J 0 bases; nucleotides not matched to a gene: 3. CDR3 size: 14 residues. CDR1 ENHRY and CDR2 SYGVKD come from the germline V gene. The CDR3 spells CAIGGQSNTGELFF. The CDR3 DNA follows: TGTGCCATCGGGGGACAGTCGAACACCGGGGAGCTGTTTTTT.